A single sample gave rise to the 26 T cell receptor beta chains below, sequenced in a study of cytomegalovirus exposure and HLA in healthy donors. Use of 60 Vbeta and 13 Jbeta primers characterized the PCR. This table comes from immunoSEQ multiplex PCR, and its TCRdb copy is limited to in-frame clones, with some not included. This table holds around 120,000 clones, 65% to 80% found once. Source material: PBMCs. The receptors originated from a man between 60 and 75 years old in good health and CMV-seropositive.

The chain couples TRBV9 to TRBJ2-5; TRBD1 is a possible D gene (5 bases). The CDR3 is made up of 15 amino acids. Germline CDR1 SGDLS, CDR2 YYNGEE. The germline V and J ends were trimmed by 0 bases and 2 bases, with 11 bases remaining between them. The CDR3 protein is CASSVGQRTQETQYF. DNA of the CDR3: TGTGCCAGCAGCGTAGGACAGAGGACACAAGAGACCCAGTACTTC.

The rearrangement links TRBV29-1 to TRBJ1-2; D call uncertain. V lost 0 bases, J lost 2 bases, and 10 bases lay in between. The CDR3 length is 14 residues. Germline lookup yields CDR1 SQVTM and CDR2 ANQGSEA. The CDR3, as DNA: TGCAGCGTTGAAGAACTAGCGGGGAACTATGGCTACACCTTC. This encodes CSVEELAGNYGYTF.

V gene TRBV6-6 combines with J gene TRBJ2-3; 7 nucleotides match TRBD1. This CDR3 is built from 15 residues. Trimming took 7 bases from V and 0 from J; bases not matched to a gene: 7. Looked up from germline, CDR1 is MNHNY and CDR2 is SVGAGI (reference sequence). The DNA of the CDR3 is TGTGCCAGCACCCACAGGGGACCTAGCACAGATACGCAGTATTTT. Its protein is CASTHRGPSTDTQYF.

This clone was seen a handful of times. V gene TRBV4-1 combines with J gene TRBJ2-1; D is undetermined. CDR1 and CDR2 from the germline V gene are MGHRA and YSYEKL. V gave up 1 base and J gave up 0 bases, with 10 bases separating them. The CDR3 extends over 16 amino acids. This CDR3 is CASSQVNLISYNEQFF. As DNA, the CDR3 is TGCGCCAGCAGCCAAGTCAACTTAATCTCCTACAATGAGCAGTTCTTC.

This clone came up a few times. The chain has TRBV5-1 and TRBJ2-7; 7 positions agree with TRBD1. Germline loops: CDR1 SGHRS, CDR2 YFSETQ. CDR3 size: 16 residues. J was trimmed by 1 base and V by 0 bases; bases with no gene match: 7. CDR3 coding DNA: TGCGCCAGCAGCTTGGAGGGCGACAGGGTTTCCTACGAGCAGTACTTC. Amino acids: CASSLEGDRVSYEQYF.

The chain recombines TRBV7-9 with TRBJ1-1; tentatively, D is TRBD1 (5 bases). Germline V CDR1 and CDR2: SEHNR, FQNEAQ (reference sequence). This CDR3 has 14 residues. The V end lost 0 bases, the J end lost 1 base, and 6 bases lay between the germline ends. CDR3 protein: CASSLAGGNTEAFF. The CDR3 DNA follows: TGTGCCAGCAGCTTAGCGGGGGGGAACACTGAAGCTTTCTTT.

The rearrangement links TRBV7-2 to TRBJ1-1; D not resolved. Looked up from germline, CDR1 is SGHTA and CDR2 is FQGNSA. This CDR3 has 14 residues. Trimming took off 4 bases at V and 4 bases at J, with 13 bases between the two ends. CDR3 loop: CASSYVMATTEAFF. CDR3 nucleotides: TGTGCCAGCAGCTACGTGATGGCAACCACTGAAGCTTTCTTT.

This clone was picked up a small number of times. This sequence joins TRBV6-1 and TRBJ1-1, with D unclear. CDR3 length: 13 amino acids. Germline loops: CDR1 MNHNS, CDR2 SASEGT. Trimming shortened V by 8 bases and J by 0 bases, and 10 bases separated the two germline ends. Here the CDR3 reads CASEVIVNTEAFF. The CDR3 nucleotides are TGTGCCAGCGAAGTGATAGTGAACACTGAAGCTTTCTTT.

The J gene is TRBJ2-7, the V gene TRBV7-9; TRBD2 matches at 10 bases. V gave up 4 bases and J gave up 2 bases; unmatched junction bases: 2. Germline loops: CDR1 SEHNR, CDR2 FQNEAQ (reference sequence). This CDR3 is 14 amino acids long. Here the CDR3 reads CASSWTSGAYEQYF. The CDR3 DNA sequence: TGTGCCAGCAGCTGGACTAGCGGTGCCTACGAGCAGTACTTC.

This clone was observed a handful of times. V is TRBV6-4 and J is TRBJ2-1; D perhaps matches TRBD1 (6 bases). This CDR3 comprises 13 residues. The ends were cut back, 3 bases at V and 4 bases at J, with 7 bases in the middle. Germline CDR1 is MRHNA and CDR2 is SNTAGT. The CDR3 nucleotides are TGTGCCAGCAGTGAGGGGGCTTACAATGAGCAGTTCTTC. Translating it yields CASSEGAYNEQFF.

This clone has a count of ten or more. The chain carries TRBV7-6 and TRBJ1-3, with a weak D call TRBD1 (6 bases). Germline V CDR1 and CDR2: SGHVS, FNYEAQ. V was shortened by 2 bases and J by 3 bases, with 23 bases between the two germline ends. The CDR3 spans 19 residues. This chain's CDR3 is CASSLRYVGAQDDGNTIYF. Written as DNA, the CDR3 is TGTGCCAGCAGCTTACGATATGTGGGGGCCCAAGACGATGGAAACACCATATATTTT.

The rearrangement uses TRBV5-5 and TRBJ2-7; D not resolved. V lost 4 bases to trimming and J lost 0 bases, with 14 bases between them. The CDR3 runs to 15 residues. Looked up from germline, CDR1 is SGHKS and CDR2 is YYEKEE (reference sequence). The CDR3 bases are TGTGCCAGCAGCCCAAGTGGCGGCAGCTCCTACGAGCAGTACTTC. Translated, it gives CASSPSGGSSYEQYF.

This chain's CDR3 is CASSLHSQETQYF. The CDR3 bases are TGCGCCAGCAGCTTGCACAGCCAAGAGACCCAGTACTTC. The V call is TRBV5-1, the J call TRBJ2-5, with D uncertain. Germline V lookup: CDR1 SGHRS, CDR2 YFSETQ. The CDR3 has 13 residues. V was shortened by 1 base and J by 1 base, with 5 bases between the two germline ends. Drawing the rest from reference TRBV5-1 and TRBJ2-5, the complete variable domain is KAGVTQTPRYLIKTRGQQVTLSCSPISGHRSVSWYQQTPGQGLQFLFEYFSETQRNKGNFPGRFSGRQFSNSRSEMNVSTLELGDSALYLCASSLHSQETQYFGPGTRLLVL.

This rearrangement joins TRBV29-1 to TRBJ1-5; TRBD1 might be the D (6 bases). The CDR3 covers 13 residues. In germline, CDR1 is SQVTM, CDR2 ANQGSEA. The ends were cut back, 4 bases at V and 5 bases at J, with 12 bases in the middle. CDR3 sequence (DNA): TGCAGCGTTGCACAGGGTCGGGATCAGCCCCAGCATTTT. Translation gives CSVAQGRDQPQHF.

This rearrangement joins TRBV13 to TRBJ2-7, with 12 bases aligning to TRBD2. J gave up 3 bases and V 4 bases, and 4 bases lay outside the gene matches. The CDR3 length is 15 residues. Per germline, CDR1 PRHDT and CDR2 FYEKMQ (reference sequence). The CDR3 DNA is TGTGCCAGCAGCTCGCGACTAGCGGGGGTCTACGAGCAGTACTTC. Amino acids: CASSSRLAGVYEQYF. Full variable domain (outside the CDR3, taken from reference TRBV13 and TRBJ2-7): AAGVIQSPRHLIKEKRETATLKCYPIPRHDTVYWYQQGPGQDPQFLISFYEKMQSDKGSIPDRFSAQQFSDYHSELNMSSLELGDSALYFCASSSRLAGVYEQYFGPGTRLTVT.

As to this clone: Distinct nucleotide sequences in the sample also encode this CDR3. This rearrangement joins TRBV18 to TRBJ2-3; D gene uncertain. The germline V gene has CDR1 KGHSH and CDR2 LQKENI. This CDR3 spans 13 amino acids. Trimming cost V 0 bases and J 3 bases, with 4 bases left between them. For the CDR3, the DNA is TGTGCCAGCTCACCACCCGGGACAGATACGCAGTATTTT. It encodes CASSPPGTDTQYF.

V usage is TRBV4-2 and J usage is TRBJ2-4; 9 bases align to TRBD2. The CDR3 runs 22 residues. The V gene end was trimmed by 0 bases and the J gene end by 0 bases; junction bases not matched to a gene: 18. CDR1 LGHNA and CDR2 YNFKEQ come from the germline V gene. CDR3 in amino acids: CASSQDKPGGAGGGVAKNIQYF. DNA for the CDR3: TGTGCCAGCAGCCAAGATAAGCCAGGGGGAGCGGGAGGAGGGGTAGCCAAAAACATTCAGTACTTC.

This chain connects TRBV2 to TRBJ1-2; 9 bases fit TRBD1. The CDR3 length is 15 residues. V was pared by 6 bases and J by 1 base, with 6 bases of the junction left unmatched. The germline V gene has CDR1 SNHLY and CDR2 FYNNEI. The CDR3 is CASRPTGGGNYGYTF. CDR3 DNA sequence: TGTGCCAGCAGGCCCACAGGGGGCGGTAACTATGGCTACACCTTC.

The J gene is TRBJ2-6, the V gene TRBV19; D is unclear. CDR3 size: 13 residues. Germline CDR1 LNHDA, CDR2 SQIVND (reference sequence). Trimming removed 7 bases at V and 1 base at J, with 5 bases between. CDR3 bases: TGTGCCAGTACCGTATCTGGGGCCAACGTCCTGACTTTC. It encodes CASTVSGANVLTF.

The CDR3 loop is CASSPTGGFREQYF. The DNA of the CDR3 is TGTGCCAGCAGCCCGACAGGGGGTTTTCGGGAGCAGTACTTC. The V gene is TRBV7-3, the J gene TRBJ2-7, with 9 bases lining up with TRBD1. Germline V gene lookup returns CDR1 SGHTA and CDR2 FQGTGA. J gave up 7 bases and V 5 bases, and 9 bases lay outside the gene matches. There are 14 residues in the CDR3.

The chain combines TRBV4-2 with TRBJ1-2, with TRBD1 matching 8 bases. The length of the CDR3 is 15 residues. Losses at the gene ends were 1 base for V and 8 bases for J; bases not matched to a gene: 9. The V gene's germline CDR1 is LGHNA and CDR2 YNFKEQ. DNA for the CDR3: TGTGCCAGCAGCCAAGGGGACAGGTTTGTAGGAGGCTACACCTTC. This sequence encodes CASSQGDRFVGGYTF.

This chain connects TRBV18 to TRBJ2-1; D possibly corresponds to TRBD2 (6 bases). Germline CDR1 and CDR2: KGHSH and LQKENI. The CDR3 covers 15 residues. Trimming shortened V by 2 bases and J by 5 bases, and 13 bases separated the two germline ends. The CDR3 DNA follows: TGTGCCAGCTCACCAGCACTTGGGAGGAACAATGAGCAGTTCTTC. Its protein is CASSPALGRNNEQFF.

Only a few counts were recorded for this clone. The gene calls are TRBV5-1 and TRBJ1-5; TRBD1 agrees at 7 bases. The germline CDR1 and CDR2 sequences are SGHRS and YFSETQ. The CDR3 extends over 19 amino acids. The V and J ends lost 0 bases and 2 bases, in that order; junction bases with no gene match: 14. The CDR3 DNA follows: TGCGCCAGCAGCTTGGAACATAGGAGACAGGGCGAAGGCAATCAGCCCCAGCATTTT. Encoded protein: CASSLEHRRQGEGNQPQHF.

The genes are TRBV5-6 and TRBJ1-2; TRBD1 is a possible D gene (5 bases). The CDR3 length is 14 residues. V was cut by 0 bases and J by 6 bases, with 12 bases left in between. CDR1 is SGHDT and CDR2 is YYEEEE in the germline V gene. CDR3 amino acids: CASSLGQGRDGYTF. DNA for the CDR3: TGTGCCAGCAGCTTGGGGCAGGGTCGGGATGGCTACACCTTC.

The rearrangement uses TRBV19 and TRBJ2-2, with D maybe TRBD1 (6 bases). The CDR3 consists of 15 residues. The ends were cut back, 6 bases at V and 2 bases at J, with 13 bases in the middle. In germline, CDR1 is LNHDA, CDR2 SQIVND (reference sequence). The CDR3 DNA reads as TGTGCCAGTAGGGCCACAGGGAGCAACACCGGGGAGCTGTTTTTT. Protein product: CASRATGSNTGELFF.

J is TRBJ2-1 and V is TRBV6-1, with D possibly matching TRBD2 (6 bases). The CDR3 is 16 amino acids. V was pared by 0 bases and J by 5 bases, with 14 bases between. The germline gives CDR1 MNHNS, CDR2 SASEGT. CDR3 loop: CASSEAGLGRDNEQFF. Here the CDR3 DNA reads TGTGCCAGCAGTGAAGCGGGACTTGGGAGAGACAATGAGCAGTTCTTC.